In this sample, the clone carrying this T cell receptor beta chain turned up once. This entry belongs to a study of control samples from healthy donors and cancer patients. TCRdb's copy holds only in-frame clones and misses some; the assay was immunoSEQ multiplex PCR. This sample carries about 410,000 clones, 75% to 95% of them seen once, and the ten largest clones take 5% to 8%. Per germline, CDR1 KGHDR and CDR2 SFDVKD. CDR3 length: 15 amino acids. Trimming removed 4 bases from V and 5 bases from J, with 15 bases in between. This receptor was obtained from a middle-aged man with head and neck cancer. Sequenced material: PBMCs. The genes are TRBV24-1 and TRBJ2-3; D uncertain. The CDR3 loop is CATSDKRNPLDTQYF. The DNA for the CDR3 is TGTGCCACCAGTGACAAGCGCAACCCGCTAGATACGCAGTATTTT.